The rows below give T cell receptor beta chains drawn from one sample of a study of control samples from healthy donors and cancer patients. Data came from immunoSEQ multiplex PCR; TCRdb stores just in-frame clones and leaves some out. In the table there are 100,000 to 150,000 clones, roughly 91% of which are singletons. The sequenced material came from PBMCs. Receptor source: a man over 45 with head and neck cancer. Both conserved end residues are part of each CDR3. The order of the fields is D gene, clone size, J gene, V gene, CDR3 protein, CDR3 DNA. A D gene is named only where the DNA matches it firmly. Only part of the rows carry a size: once, few, many, or a class if the clone is expanded.

>.|.|TRBJ2-1|TRBV5-8
CASSYTRGDSSYNEQFF
TGTGCCAGCAGCTACACCCGCGGAGACAGCTCCTACAATGAGCAGTTCTTC
>.|.|TRBJ2-7|TRBV24-1
CATSDLDSEQYF
TGTGCCACCAGTGACTTGGACTCCGAGCAGTACTTC
>TRBD1|.|TRBJ1-1|TRBV5-4
CASSLGTGFEAFF
TGTGCCAGCAGCTTGGGGACAGGGTTTGAAGCTTTCTTT
>.|.|TRBJ1-2|TRBV3-1/TRBV3-2
CASSPRTDHGYTF
TGTGCCAGCAGCCCTCGGACGGACCATGGCTACACCTTC
>.|.|TRBJ2-7|TRBV19
CASSIGRGPYEQYF
TGTGCCAGTAGTATCGGCAGGGGACCCTACGAGCAGTACTTC
>TRBD2|few|TRBJ2-4|TRBV11-2
CASSRWTSGSSLAKNIQYF
TGTGCCAGCAGCCGTTGGACTAGCGGGAGTAGTTTAGCCAAAAACATTCAGTACTTC
>TRBD1|.|TRBJ2-7|TRBV10-3
CAISGGDSSYEQYF
TGTGCCATCAGTGGAGGGGACAGCTCCTACGAGCAGTACTTC
>.|.|TRBJ2-1|TRBV5-1
CASSHRSGEQFF
TGCGCCAGCAGCCACCGGAGCGGTGAGCAGTTCTTC
>.|.|TRBJ1-1|TRBV20-1
CSASLGGGFTEAFF
TGCAGTGCTAGTTTGGGCGGAGGATTCACTGAAGCTTTCTTT
>TRBD2|.|TRBJ2-7|TRBV5-1
CASSFHSPGLENEQYF
TGCGCCAGCAGCTTCCATTCTCCCGGACTAGAAAACGAGCAGTACTTC
>TRBD1|.|TRBJ1-2|TRBV9
CASSVGTGSGYTF
TGTGCCAGCAGCGTAGGGACAGGGAGTGGCTACACCTTC
>.|.|TRBJ1-1|TRBV7-9
CASSLVSARGTEAFF
TGTGCCAGCAGCTTAGTGTCAGCTCGGGGCACTGAAGCTTTCTTT
>.|.|TRBJ2-1|TRBV12-3/TRBV12-4
CASSLVGYNEQFF
TGTGCCAGCAGTTTAGTGGGGTACAATGAGCAGTTCTTC
>TRBD2|.|TRBJ2-1|TRBV27
CASSLLGLVPYNEQFF
TGTGCCAGCAGTTTATTGGGACTAGTGCCCTACAATGAGCAGTTCTTC
>TRBD1|.|TRBJ2-1|TRBV7-3
CASSLRGQEPYNEQFF
TGTGCCAGCAGCTTGCGGGGACAGGAGCCCTACAATGAGCAGTTCTTC
>.|.|TRBJ1-6|TRBV6-1
CASSELNRSSPLHF
TGTGCCAGCAGTGAACTAAACAGGAGTTCACCCCTCCACTTT
>.|once|TRBJ2-7|TRBV5-1
CASSLDPGQSYEQYF
TGCGCCAGCAGCTTGGACCCCGGACAGTCCTACGAGCAGTACTTC
>.|.|TRBJ2-1|TRBV27
CASSYPPGEGGRHEQFF
TGTGCCAGCAGCTATCCTCCGGGGGAGGGGGGACGGCATGAGCAGTTCTTC
>.|once|TRBJ2-1|TRBV6-5
CASSYAPAGEQFF
TGTGCCAGCAGTTACGCCCCGGCGGGTGAGCAGTTCTTC
>.|once|TRBJ1-3|TRBV7-2
CASSLRTGPPGNTIYF
TGTGCCAGCAGCCTTCGTACAGGGCCACCTGGAAACACCATATATTTT
>TRBD2|.|TRBJ2-3|TRBV24-1
CATSDRLAGENADTQYF
TGTGCCACCAGTGACCGACTAGCGGGAGAGAACGCAGATACGCAGTATTTT
>TRBD1|.|TRBJ1-5|TRBV25-1
CASSESTGGGQPQHF
TGTGCCAGCAGTGAATCAACAGGGGGCGGTCAGCCCCAGCATTTT
>.|once|TRBJ1-6|TRBV19
CASGGERSSPLHF
TGTGCCAGTGGAGGGGAAAGGAGTTCACCCCTCCACTTT
>.|.|TRBJ2-3|TRBV29-1
CSVDDVGTISTDTQYF
TGCAGCGTTGATGACGTTGGCACCATTAGCACAGATACGCAGTATTTT
>TRBD2|.|TRBJ2-2|TRBV19
CASKAGINTGELFF
TGTGCCAGTAAAGCGGGGATTAACACCGGGGAGCTGTTTTTT
>.|.|TRBJ2-1|TRBV6-5
CASSPGHSYNEQFF
TGTGCCAGCAGTCCGGGACACTCATACAATGAGCAGTTCTTC
>TRBD1|.|TRBJ2-5|TRBV19
CASSPLGWTGGKETQYF
TGTGCCAGTAGTCCGCTTGGGTGGACAGGGGGAAAAGAGACCCAGTACTTC
>.|once|TRBJ2-7|TRBV5-8
CASSLQYEQYF
TGTGCCAGCAGCTTACAATACGAGCAGTACTTC